This record covers a single T cell receptor (beta chain). The CDR3 spans 17 residues. Germline V gene data show CDR1 as SGHDT and CDR2 as YYEEEE. The ends lost 0 bases at V and 6 bases at J; junction bases unmatched: 12. The data stem from a study of blood T cell repertoires in COVID-19. Only in-frame clones appear in the TCRdb table, and some are missing; sequencing was by immunoSEQ multiplex PCR. The data contain roughly 110,000 clones, 84% of them singletons. The specimen was peripheral blood. V and J are TRBV5-6 and TRBJ2-7; 10 bases are shared with TRBD2. The receptor's source is a human donor in a cohort sampled during active COVID-19. The CDR3 DNA reads as TGTGCCAGCAGCTTGGAGCTAGCGGGAGCGCGGGTTGGCGAGCAGTACTTC. It translates to CASSLELAGARVGEQYF.